These 22 T cell receptor beta chains were all obtained from the same sample, sequenced in a study of blood T cell repertoires in COVID-19. Data came from immunoSEQ multiplex PCR; TCRdb stores just in-frame clones and leaves some out. The sample has around 240,000 clones; approximately 80% are singletons. The source material was peripheral blood. The receptors were gathered from a woman aged 45-59 years with acute or convalescent COVID-19.

The V gene is TRBV9, the J gene TRBJ2-2; TRBD1 is a possible D gene (5 bases). Germline CDR1 and CDR2: SGDLS and YYNGEE. CDR3 length: 16 residues. The germline V and J ends were trimmed by 0 bases and 6 bases, with 15 bases remaining between them. CDR3 sequence: CASSVAGRVTAGELFF. The CDR3, as DNA: TGTGCCAGCAGCGTAGCGGGCAGGGTTACCGCCGGGGAGCTGTTTTTT.

The CDR3 region is CASKGTGPSGELFF. The CDR3 coding sequence is TGTGCCAGCAAAGGGACAGGGCCAAGCGGGGAGCTGTTTTTT. V gene TRBV11-3 combines with J gene TRBJ2-2; 9 bases are a match to TRBD1. The CDR3 sequence is 14 residues long. After removal of 7 bases from V and 7 bases from J, the junction contained 7 bases not matched to a gene. Germline CDR1 is SGHNT and CDR2 is YENEEA.

This clone was counted only a few times. The V gene is TRBV2, the J gene TRBJ2-5; possibly TRBD2 for D (5 bases). V lost 4 bases and J lost 9, with 18 bases in between. The germline gives CDR1 SNHLY, CDR2 FYNNEI. This CDR3 spans 14 amino acids. CDR3 residues: CASSGRTARIPQYF. The CDR3 DNA is TGTGCCAGCAGTGGCCGGACTGCAAGAATCCCCCAGTACTTC.

The chain employs TRBV11-2 and TRBJ1-6; D call uncertain. The CDR3 is made up of 12 amino acids. Deletions cut 2 bases from V and 8 bases from J, with 4 bases between. Germline CDR1 reads SGHAT; CDR2 reads FQNNGV. CDR3 protein: CASSLSDSPLHF. The CDR3 bases are TGTGCCAGCAGCTTATCCGATTCACCCCTCCACTTT.

The V gene is TRBV6-2 or TRBV6-3, the J gene TRBJ1-3; D uncertain. The CDR3 is made up of 15 amino acids. The germline V gene has CDR1 MNHEY and CDR2 SVGEGT. Trimming took 0 bases from V and 2 from J, leaving 8 bases between them. Here the CDR3 reads CASSYSRSTGNTIYF. For the CDR3, the DNA is TGTGCCAGCAGTTACTCCCGGTCGACTGGAAACACCATATATTTT.

The V and J genes are TRBV9 and TRBJ2-1; D possibly corresponds to TRBD2 (6 bases). Trimming cost V 1 base and J 0 bases, with 17 bases left between them. Germline V gives CDR1 SGDLS, CDR2 YYNGEE. CDR3 length: 18 amino acids. The CDR3 DNA reads as TGTGCCAGCAGCGTAAGGTCCCTCCTAGCGATCTCCTACAATGAGCAGTTCTTC. Its translation: CASSVRSLLAISYNEQFF.

This chain connects TRBV12-3 or TRBV12-4 to TRBJ2-7, with D possibly matching TRBD1 (6 bases). Deletions cut 5 bases from V and 3 bases from J, with 8 bases between. The CDR3 totals 12 residues. Written as DNA, the CDR3 is TGTGCCAGCAGTCGACAGGACTACGAGCAGTACTTC. Translated, it gives CASSRQDYEQYF.

J is TRBJ2-7 and V is TRBV5-4, with 9 bases that match TRBD1. The CDR3 consists of 14 residues. The V and J ends lost 0 bases and 5 bases, in that order; junction bases with no gene match: 3. Germline-derived CDR1 and CDR2 are SGHNT and YYREEE (reference sequence). In DNA form, the CDR3 reads TGTGCCAGCAGCTTGGCGGGACAGGGTGACGAGCAGTACTTC. Protein: CASSLAGQGDEQYF.

The gene calls are TRBV7-8 and TRBJ2-3, with 8 bases lining up with TRBD2. Trimming removed 1 base from V and 2 bases from J; junction bases left unmatched: 17. The germline CDR1 and CDR2 sequences are SGHVS and FQNEAQ. This CDR3 contains 20 residues. The CDR3 DNA follows: TGTGCCAGCAGCTTAGGGGCTGCGGCTAGCGGGCGTTCACCCACAGATACGCAGTATTTT. It encodes CASSLGAAASGRSPTDTQYF.

This clone was recorded a few times. J is TRBJ1-1 and V is TRBV7-2; D unclear. Germline values: CDR1 SGHTA, CDR2 FQGNSA. This CDR3 comprises 14 residues. The ends were cut back, 2 bases at V and 1 base at J, with 8 bases in the middle. The CDR3 reads CASSLSGRNTEAFF. For the CDR3, the DNA is TGTGCCAGCAGCTTATCGGGTCGGAACACTGAAGCTTTCTTT.

The chain recombines TRBV4-3 with TRBJ1-5; 7 positions agree with TRBD1. The germline V gene encodes CDR1 LGHNA and CDR2 YSLEER. The junction had 4 bases not matched to a gene; V was cut back by 4 bases and J by 4 bases. The CDR3 has 14 amino acids. The CDR3 sequence: CASSPQTGNQPQHF. The CDR3 DNA sequence: TGCGCCAGCAGCCCGCAGACAGGGAATCAGCCCCAGCATTTT.

The chain recombines TRBV4-1 with TRBJ2-7; D remains ambiguous. CDR3 length: 12 amino acids. Trimming stripped 1 base from V and 3 bases from J, with 4 bases between. The V gene's germline CDR1 is MGHRA and CDR2 YSYEKL. The CDR3 spells CASSQGSYEQYF. The CDR3, as DNA: TGCGCCAGCAGCCAAGGTAGCTACGAGCAGTACTTC.

The CDR3 DNA sequence: TGTGCCAGTAGTATTGACAGGGGGGAGACCCAGTACTTC. Translated: CASSIDRGETQYF. V and J are TRBV19 and TRBJ2-5; 9 nucleotides align to TRBD1. In germline, CDR1 is LNHDA, CDR2 SQIVND (reference sequence). The V and J ends lost 3 bases and 5 bases, in that order; junction bases with no gene match: 1. The length of the CDR3 is 13 residues.

This sequence joins TRBV10-3 and TRBJ2-1; 7 bases agree with TRBD2. This CDR3 has 14 amino acids. Germline V gene data show CDR1 as ENHRY and CDR2 as SYGVKD. With V trimmed by 4 bases and J by 2 bases, 2 bases remained unmatched. CDR3 nucleotide sequence: TGTGCCATCAGTGGACTAGCACCCTACAATGAGCAGTTCTTC. Amino acid sequence: CAISGLAPYNEQFF.

This chain joins TRBV11-2 and TRBJ2-1; 9 bases align to TRBD2. This CDR3 has 16 residues. The V gene's germline CDR1 is SGHAT and CDR2 FQNNGV. V gave up 0 bases and J gave up 0 bases; unmatched junction bases: 0. The CDR3 DNA is TGTGCCAGCAGCTTAGAGGGACTAGCCTCCTACAATGAGCAGTTCTTC. Its translation: CASSLEGLASYNEQFF.

This chain links TRBV18 with TRBJ1-5, with D uncertain. There are 14 residues in the CDR3. Germline CDR1 KGHSH, CDR2 LQKENI. The V gene lost 5 bases and the J gene lost 2 bases, with 10 bases spanning the gap. This CDR3 reads CASSKQTGNQPQHF. CDR3 nucleotides: TGTGCCAGCTCAAAACAGACGGGCAATCAGCCCCAGCATTTT.

This clone was observed a handful of times. The chain carries TRBV19 and TRBJ1-1; 7 nucleotides match TRBD1. V gave up 3 bases and J gave up 0 bases; unmatched junction bases: 4. The CDR3 spans 15 residues. Germline assignment: CDR1 LNHDA and CDR2 SQIVND (reference sequence). The CDR3 loop reads CASSIWGQLNTEAFF. CDR3 coding DNA: TGTGCCAGTAGTATTTGGGGACAGTTGAACACTGAAGCTTTCTTT.

The chain combines TRBV9 with TRBJ2-1; maybe TRBD2 (6 bases). V lost 4 bases to trimming and J lost 7 bases, with 24 bases between them. CDR1 and CDR2 (germline): SGDLS, YYNGEE. This CDR3 is 17 amino acids long. CDR3 sequence reads: CASSTSIYSSAWNEQFF. The CDR3 nucleotides are TGTGCCAGCAGCACCAGTATTTACTCTAGCGCTTGGAATGAGCAGTTCTTC.

This clone is a singleton in its sample. The rearrangement links TRBV3-1 (or the pseudogene TRBV3-2) to TRBJ1-3, with a weak D call TRBD1 (5 bases). CDR3 length equals 13 residues. The V and J ends lost 6 bases and 7 bases respectively, with 13 bases between them. Germline V gene lookup returns CDR1 LGHDT and CDR2 YNNKEL (reference sequence). CDR3 DNA: TGTGCCAGCAGGTGGGACGGGAGGAACACCATATATTTT. It yields the protein CASRWDGRNTIYF.

The chain carries TRBV3-1 (or the pseudogene TRBV3-2) and TRBJ2-3; D possibly corresponds to TRBD1 (5 bases). Looked up from germline, CDR1 is LGHDT and CDR2 is YNNKEL (reference sequence). CDR3 length equals 15 residues. Between the trimmed V and J ends, which lost 1 base and 8 bases, there was a span of 16 bases. Here the CDR3 DNA reads TGTGCCAGCAGCCAAGCCGGGCAGGGATCGGGTACGCAGTATTTT. This translates into CASSQAGQGSGTQYF.

This clone was seen only once. V gene TRBV7-2 combines with J gene TRBJ1-2; unclear D gene. Germline V gene lookup returns CDR1 SGHTA and CDR2 FQGNSA. With 1 base removed from V and 2 bases from J, the gap between germline ends came to 8 bases. There are 14 residues in the CDR3. CDR3 in amino acids: CASSLVRENYGYTF. In DNA, the CDR3 is TGTGCCAGCAGCTTAGTGCGGGAAAACTATGGCTACACCTTC.

The rearrangement uses TRBV5-4 and TRBJ2-3; 8 bases are a match to TRBD2. Germline CDR1 is SGHNT and CDR2 is YYREEE (reference sequence). V gave up 1 base and J gave up 1 base; unmatched junction bases: 2. The CDR3 sequence is 15 residues long. The CDR3 sequence is CASSLSSGGTDTQYF. In DNA form, the CDR3 reads TGTGCCAGCAGCTTGAGTAGCGGGGGCACAGATACGCAGTATTTT. Using reference TRBV5-4 and TRBJ2-3 for the parts outside the CDR3, the full variable domain is ETGVTQSPTHLIKTRGQQVTLRCSSQSGHNTVSWYQQALGQGPQFIFQYYREEENGRGNFPPRFSGLQFPNYSSELNVNALELDDSALYLCASSLSSGGTDTQYFGPGTRLTVL.